A selection of T cell receptor beta chains follows, all from one sample in a study of vaccination effects on CD4 cells after COVID-19. These receptors are not linked to any known antigen. The assay was immunoSEQ multiplex PCR, and TCRdb's table has in-frame clones only and misses some. The sample lists about 40,000 clones, about two thirds occurring once. The source material was CD4+ T cells from PBMCs cultured without peptide, sampled after COVID-19 vaccination. The receptors were sampled from a human donor who received a COVID-19 vaccine. The CDR3 runs from the conserved cysteine through the conserved F or W. A D gene is named only where the DNA matches it firmly. Clone size is not always given. Where it is, it says once, few, many or a class for expanded clones.

size	D	J	V	CDR3	DNA
-	-	TRBJ1-3	TRBV30	CAWSVQGIGNTIYF	TGTGCCTGGAGTGTACAAGGGATTGGAAACACCATATATTTT
few	TRBD2	TRBJ2-7	TRBV2	CASSASGGLSYEQYF	TGTGCCAGCAGTGCCAGCGGGGGCCTTTCCTACGAGCAGTACTTC
-	TRBD1	TRBJ1-1	TRBV7-8	CASSQPGQGNEAFF	TGTGCCAGCAGTCAGCCGGGACAGGGGAATGAAGCTTTCTTT
-	-	TRBJ1-1	TRBV21-1	CASSKIFLGGQMNTEAFF	TGTGCCAGCAGCAAGATCTTTTTGGGGGGACAAATGAACACTGAAGCTTTCTTT
-	-	TRBJ1-4	TRBV7-8	CASSLRGRLGEKLFF	TGTGCCAGCAGCTTAAGGGGCCGCTTAGGTGAAAAACTGTTTTTT
-	-	TRBJ1-1	TRBV29-1	CSVQQVPLANTEAFF	TGCAGCGTTCAACAGGTCCCCTTAGCGAACACTGAAGCTTTCTTT
few	-	TRBJ1-2	TRBV25-1	CASSESGPGNGYTF	TGTGCCAGCAGTGAATCCGGACCAGGGAATGGCTACACCTTC
-	TRBD1	TRBJ1-1	TRBV9	CASSVDRGDTEAFF	TGTGCCAGCAGCGTAGACAGGGGAGACACTGAAGCTTTCTTT
few	TRBD1	TRBJ1-2	TRBV11-2	CASSSQLDRGHGYTF	TGTGCCAGCAGCTCGCAGTTGGACAGGGGACATGGCTACACCTTC
-	TRBD1	TRBJ1-1	TRBV7-9	CASSSQGGLTEAFF	TGTGCCAGCAGCTCCCAGGGGGGGTTAACTGAAGCTTTCTTT
-	TRBD2	TRBJ2-3	TRBV19	CASRSREADTQYF	TGTGCCAGTAGGTCGCGGGAGGCAGATACGCAGTATTTT
-	-	TRBJ1-1	TRBV6-5	CASSYLMNTEAFF	TGTGCCAGCAGTTACTTGATGAACACTGAAGCTTTCTTT
-	-	TRBJ1-2	TRBV30	CAWSRVDYGYTF	TGTGCCTGGAGTAGAGTAGACTATGGCTACACCTTC
-	-	TRBJ1-4	TRBV10-3	CAIYDPGGEKLFF	TGTGCCATCTATGACCCGGGAGGGGAAAAACTGTTTTTT
few	-	TRBJ1-2	TRBV20-1	CSAQAYGYTF	TGCAGTGCTCAGGCGTATGGCTACACCTTC
-	TRBD2	TRBJ2-3	TRBV7-2	CASGRLAGSTDTQYF	TGTGCCAGCGGTAGACTAGCGGGGAGCACAGATACGCAGTATTTT
-	-	TRBJ1-5	TRBV2	CASNAGEGQPQHF	TGTGCCAGCAACGCAGGGGAAGGTCAGCCCCAGCATTTT
-	-	TRBJ2-1	TRBV20-1	CSAQNPGEQFF	TGCAGTGCGCAAAATCCGGGTGAGCAGTTCTTC
few	-	TRBJ2-7	TRBV19	CASSIFGDGEQYF	TGTGCCAGTAGTATATTCGGGGATGGCGAGCAGTACTTC
-	-	TRBJ2-3	TRBV6-5	CASSYLYGDTQYF	TGTGCCAGCAGTTACCTCTACGGGGATACGCAGTATTTT